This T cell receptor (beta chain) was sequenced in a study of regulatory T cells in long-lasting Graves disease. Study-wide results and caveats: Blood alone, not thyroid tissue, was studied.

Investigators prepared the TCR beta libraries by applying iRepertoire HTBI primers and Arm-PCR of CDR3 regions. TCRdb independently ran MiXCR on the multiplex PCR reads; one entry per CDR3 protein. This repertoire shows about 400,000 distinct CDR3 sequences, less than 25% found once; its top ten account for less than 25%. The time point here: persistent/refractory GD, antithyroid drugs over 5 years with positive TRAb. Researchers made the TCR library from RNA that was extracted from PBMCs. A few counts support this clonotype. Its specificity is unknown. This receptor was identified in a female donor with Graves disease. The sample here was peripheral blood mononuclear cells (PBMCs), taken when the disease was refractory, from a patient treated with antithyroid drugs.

The CDR3 sequence: CASSSRDRGTGELFF. CDR3 bases: TGTGCCAGCAGCTCACGGGACAGGGGAACCGGGGAGCTGTTTTTT. The J gene is TRBJ2-2, the V gene TRBV7-3; 10 bases line up with TRBD1. Germline V CDR1 and CDR2: SGHTA, FQGTGA. The CDR3 runs to 15 residues. Unmatched junction bases numbered 4, after V lost 4 bases and J lost 5 bases.